A single sample is the source of the 13 T cell receptor beta chains below, sequenced in a study of blood T cells in healthy people across ages. The second PCR ran 7 to 11 cycles with a sample-barcoded 5' primer and J-beta primers. In TCRdb, the 5' RACE reads were re-called with MiXCR into one record per CDR3 protein. Here the sample spans around 1,100,000 distinct CDR3 sequences, around two fifths being singletons. Material: blood. The receptors shown here come from a man aged 18 to 30 in good health.

Only a few counts were recorded for this clonotype. V is TRBV6-1 and J is TRBJ2-5, with TRBD1 matching over 7 bases. Germline V CDR1 and CDR2: MNHNS, SASEGT. After removal of 3 bases from V and 11 bases from J, the junction contained 9 bases not matched to a gene. The CDR3 loop spans 13 amino acids. The CDR3 is CASSDLQGSEQYF. The CDR3 DNA follows: TGTGCCAGCAGTGATCTACAGGGGAGTGAGCAGTACTTC.

The CDR3 bases are TGTGCCAGCAGCCCTGGGCCCACTACCACAACGCAGTATTTT. It encodes CASSPGPTTTTQYF. The genes are TRBV9 and TRBJ2-3; D uncertain. The CDR3 totals 14 residues. The V and J ends lost 4 bases and 9 bases respectively, with 18 bases between them. CDR1 is SGDLS and CDR2 is YYNGEE in the germline V gene.

The rearrangement uses TRBV20-1 and TRBJ2-3; maybe TRBD2 (6 bases). Trimming shortened V by 3 bases and J by 3 bases, and 19 bases separated the two germline ends. Germline values: CDR1 DFQATT, CDR2 SNEGSKA (reference sequence). This CDR3 contains 16 residues. The CDR3 sequence: CSARPYPAGDTDTQYF. In DNA, the CDR3 is TGCAGTGCTAGGCCTTACCCAGCGGGCGATACAGATACGCAGTATTTT.

This clonotype was observed a handful of times. J is TRBJ1-2 and V is TRBV6-1; D may be TRBD1 (5 bases). V gave up 10 bases and J gave up 4 bases, with 13 bases separating them. CDR1 and CDR2 from the germline V gene are MNHNS and SASEGT. The length of the CDR3 is 12 residues. The CDR3 loop reads CATQGTPYGYTF. DNA for the CDR3: TGTGCCACGCAGGGTACACCCTATGGCTACACCTTC.

This chain uses TRBV6-1 with TRBJ2-3; D gene ambiguous. Germline lookup yields CDR1 MNHNS and CDR2 SASEGT. The V end lost 4 bases, the J end lost 0 bases, and 8 bases lay between the germline ends. The CDR3 sequence is 14 residues long. The CDR3 nucleotides read TGTGCCAGCAGTGGGGCAGCAAGCACAGATACGCAGTATTTT. This codes for CASSGAASTDTQYF.

The table lists this clonotype with a count of one. This sequence joins TRBV6-4 and TRBJ2-7; the D gene is possibly TRBD2 (7 bases). In germline, CDR1 is MRHNA, CDR2 SNTAGT. Trimming took 8 bases from V and 7 from J, leaving 24 bases between them. There are 15 residues in the CDR3. The CDR3 loop reads CASGEGGSSLNEQYF. CDR3 DNA: TGTGCCAGCGGGGAGGGGGGCTCTTCTCTCAATGAGCAGTACTTC.

This clonotype was counted many times. The chain joins TRBV21-1 to TRBJ2-1; the table's D call, TRBD1, was not checked against the DNA. TRBV21-1 is tagged as a pseudogene. This CDR3 is 17 amino acids long. The CDR3 nucleotides read TGTGCCAGCAGCAAAGGGATAGACAGGGTCCACTACAATGAGCAGTTCTTC. This codes for CASSKGIDRVHYNEQFF.

V is TRBV4-1 and J is TRBJ1-2, with D hard to call. Germline CDR1 MGHRA, CDR2 YSYEKL. This CDR3 contains 21 residues. Trimming took off 6 bases at V and 3 bases at J, with 35 bases between the two ends. CDR3 bases: TGCGCCAGCAGGCGACAACTTATGACTGTAGGGAGCAAGAGGCTTCACTATGGCTACACCTTC. It codes for CASRRQLMTVGSKRLHYGYTF.

The J gene is TRBJ2-1, the V gene TRBV4-1, with D maybe TRBD2 (7 bases). The CDR3 runs 16 residues. CDR1 and CDR2 from the germline V gene are MGHRA and YSYEKL. The V and J ends lost 0 bases and 13 bases respectively, with 22 bases between them. CDR3 nucleotides: TGCGCCAGCAGCCAAGAAGGGGGGGGAAGAAAAGAGACCCAGTTCTTC. Protein sequence: CASSQEGGGRKETQFF.

This chain joins TRBV2 and TRBJ2-2; D is unresolved. The CDR3 runs 13 residues. Germline values: CDR1 SNHLY, CDR2 FYNNEI. V gave up 4 bases and J gave up 7 bases, with 10 bases separating them. CDR3 region: CASSVGPGGELFF. CDR3 sequence (DNA): TGTGCCAGCAGTGTAGGACCTGGCGGGGAGCTGTTTTTT.

The table lists this clonotype with a few counts. The gene calls are TRBV4-3 and TRBJ1-1; D not resolved. The CDR3 sequence is 14 residues long. Germline-derived CDR1 and CDR2 are LGHNA and YSLEER. V lost 3 bases to trimming and J lost 1 base, with 9 bases between them. This CDR3 reads CASSHTPGNTEAFF. The CDR3 bases are TGCGCCAGCAGCCATACACCGGGGAACACTGAAGCTTTCTTT.

The V and J genes are TRBV14 and TRBJ1-2; a weak D match, TRBD1 (6 bases). The CDR3 loop spans 15 amino acids. Germline CDR1 SGHDN, CDR2 FVKESK. The V end was cut by 4 bases, the J end by 5 bases, with 17 bases between. CDR3 bases: TGTGCCAGCAGCCGAGGACAGATGTTGGGATATGGCTACACCTTC. Amino acid sequence: CASSRGQMLGYGYTF.

With regard to this clonotype: This could be a read error, since a much larger clone is one nucleotide away. This sequence joins TRBV12-3 or TRBV12-4 and TRBJ1-2, with D unresolved. This CDR3 spans 13 amino acids. V dropped 10 bases and J dropped 4 bases, with 16 bases sitting between them. The CDR3 DNA follows: TGTGCCACCACTGGGTCTGTTACCTATGGCTACACCTTC. Its protein product is CATTGSVTYGYTF.